Below, 21 T cell receptor beta chains from the same sample are listed, as sequenced in a study of blood T cells in healthy people across ages. A second PCR, run for about 6 to 11 cycles, used a sample-barcoded 5' primer plus a J-beta primer mix. One entry per CDR3 protein results from TCRdb running MiXCR on the 5' RACE reads. Counted here are approximately 810,000 distinct CDR3 sequences, roughly 26% occurring once; the ten biggest clones make up 17%. Specimen: blood. Receptors were obtained from a woman older than 75 in good health.

This clonotype appeared many times. This chain connects TRBV29-1 to TRBJ2-7, with 8 positions matching TRBD1. J gave up 0 bases and V 7 bases, and 5 bases lay outside the gene matches. CDR1 is SQVTM, CDR2 ANQGSEA, per germline. This CDR3 contains 13 residues. DNA of the CDR3: TGCAGCGCCGGACAGGGAAGCTCCTACGAGCAGTACTTC. It is translated as CSAGQGSSYEQYF.

About this clonotype itself: This could be a read error, since a much larger clone is one nucleotide away. The CDR3 loop reads CASSRGDRWQNEKLFF. The DNA for the CDR3 is TGTGCCAGCAGCCGAGGGGACAGGTGGCAGAATGAAAAACTGTTTTTT. This chain links TRBV4-2 with TRBJ1-4; 8 nucleotides line up with TRBD1. The CDR3 has 16 residues. Germline V gives CDR1 LGHNA, CDR2 YNFKEQ. J lost 5 bases, V lost 4 bases, and 9 bases had no gene match.

This clonotype was recorded many times. This sequence joins TRBV2 and TRBJ2-1; D possibly matches TRBD1 or TRBD2 (6 bases each). In germline, CDR1 is SNHLY, CDR2 FYNNEI. There are 17 residues in the CDR3. V was trimmed by 2 bases and J by 5 bases, leaving 19 bases between them. Written as DNA, the CDR3 is TGTGCCAGCAGTGAAACCCTGAGGTGGGGGGACAACAATGAGCAGTTCTTC. Protein product: CASSETLRWGDNNEQFF.

With regard to this clonotype: This may arise from a read error, as a much more abundant clone is one base away. V usage is TRBV12-3 or TRBV12-4 and J usage is TRBJ2-5; TRBD1 agrees at 9 bases. V lost 6 bases to trimming and J lost 0 bases; unmatched junction nucleotides: 8. The CDR3 consists of 16 residues. In nucleotides, the CDR3 is TGTGCCAGCAGCTCCGACAGGGGGTTGTACCAAGAGACCCAGTACTTC. Translated: CASSSDRGLYQETQYF.

The chain has TRBV12-3 or TRBV12-4 and TRBJ1-2; 7 positions agree with TRBD1. The CDR3 has 14 amino acids. J gave up 3 bases and V 8 bases, and 9 bases lay outside the gene matches. CDR3 in DNA: TGTGCCAGCCAGCGACAGGGTATGGACTATGGCTACACCTTC. Its protein is CASQRQGMDYGYTF.

This clonotype showed up many times. The chain uses TRBV11-2 and TRBJ1-2; 7 nucleotides line up with TRBD1. The J segment lost 6 bases and the V segment lost 6 bases, leaving 10 bases of the junction unmatched. Germline V gene data show CDR1 as SGHAT and CDR2 as FQNNGV. There are 14 residues in the CDR3. In DNA form, the CDR3 reads TGTGCCAGCAGGCGTGACACGGACAGGCATGGCTACACCTTC. The encoded protein is CASRRDTDRHGYTF.

The chain joins TRBV5-1 to TRBJ1-6; D might be TRBD1 (5 bases). There are 15 residues in the CDR3. The germline V and J ends were trimmed by 0 bases and 8 bases, with 12 bases remaining between them. Per the germline V gene, CDR1 is SGHRS and CDR2 is YFSETQ. For the CDR3, the DNA is TGCGCCAGCAGCTTGGTGGTAGGAGGGGATTCACCCCTCCACTTT. This codes for CASSLVVGGDSPLHF.

This chain connects TRBV7-2 to TRBJ2-2; 11 bases align to TRBD1. The CDR3 contains 18 residues. Germline CDR1 is SGHTA and CDR2 is FQGNSA. The junction had 14 bases not matched to a gene; V was cut back by 8 bases and J by 3 bases. CDR3 nucleotides: TGTGCCAGCGCAATAGGAGGGACAGGGGGAATTTACACCGGGGAGCTGTTTTTT. This encodes CASAIGGTGGIYTGELFF.

CDR3 sequence: CASSPQESSGEKLFF. The CDR3 nucleotides read TGTGCCAGCTCACCACAAGAATCGAGTGGTGAAAAACTGTTTTTT. The chain has TRBV18 and TRBJ1-4; D is unresolved. This CDR3 spans 15 amino acids. Germline V gene data show CDR1 as KGHSH and CDR2 as LQKENI. V was cut by 1 base and J by 7 bases, with 13 bases left in between.

This sequence joins TRBV29-1 and TRBJ2-4; 8 bases map to TRBD1. Near its end, the DNA agrees better with TRBJ2-7, so the J call may be wrong. The CDR3 spans 13 residues. The germline gives CDR1 SQVTM, CDR2 ANQGSEA. CDR3 in amino acids: CSAEQGGTYEQYF. CDR3 DNA: TGCAGCGCCGAACAGGGGGGAACCTACGAGCAGTACTTC.

As concerns this clonotype: A much bigger clone sits one base away, suggesting this may be a read error. The rearrangement uses TRBV20-1 and TRBJ2-5, with 9 bases lining up with TRBD2. V shed 5 bases and J 11 bases; nucleotides not matched to a gene: 15. The germline gives CDR1 DFQATT, CDR2 SNEGSKA (reference sequence). This CDR3 contains 14 residues. In DNA form, the CDR3 reads TGCAGTGCTCGGGGTGGCGGGGGGGCCGGTGAGCAGTACTTC. Translating it yields CSARGGGGAGEQYF.

Many counts were recorded for this clonotype. The genes are TRBV6-5 and TRBJ1-5; D remains ambiguous. Germline V lookup: CDR1 MNHEY, CDR2 SVGAGI. The CDR3 loop spans 13 amino acids. Trimming took off 2 bases at V and 3 bases at J, with 5 bases between the two ends. The DNA for the CDR3 is TGTGCCAGCAGTTACATGTCCAATCAGCCCCAGCATTTT. This gives the protein CASSYMSNQPQHF.

A remark on this clonotype: Relative to the germline gene, one junction end is altered; a read error may explain this. V is TRBV19 and J is TRBJ2-3, with D unclear. Germline V gene sequence: CDR1 LNHDA, CDR2 SQIVND (reference sequence). The CDR3 has 16 amino acids. The CDR3 loop is CAGSPRRLGGTDTQYF. CDR3 DNA: TGTGCCGGTAGTCCCCGCCGGCTTGGAGGCACAGATACGCAGTATTTT.

Comment on this clonotype: An end of the junction differs from the germline gene, which may be a read error. The V call is TRBV6-6, the J call TRBJ2-2; D may correspond to TRBD1 or TRBD2 (5 bases each). The length of the CDR3 is 16 residues. CDR1 and CDR2 from the germline V gene are MNHNY and SVGAGI (reference sequence). CDR3 sequence reads: CASSSSSWGSIGERFF. As DNA, the CDR3 is TGTGCCAGCAGTTCCTCCTCGTGGGGGAGTATAGGGGAGCGGTTTTTT.

In regard to this clonotype: A much larger clone lies a single base off, so this may be a read error. The chain has TRBV7-2 and TRBJ2-5; TRBD1 matches at 10 bases. The CDR3 runs to 14 residues. CDR1 and CDR2 (germline): SGHTA, FQGNSA. Trimming took 5 bases from V and 11 from J; bases not matched to a gene: 11. The CDR3 DNA sequence: TGTGCCAGCAGCCTCGGACAGGGGGGGATGAAGCAGTACTTC. It translates to CASSLGQGGMKQYF.

The V gene is TRBV7-2, the J gene TRBJ2-6, with 9 bases matching TRBD1. The germline V gene encodes CDR1 SGHTA and CDR2 FQGNSA. This CDR3 is 19 amino acids long. J was trimmed by 1 base and V by 2 bases; bases with no gene match: 9. The CDR3 bases are TGTGCCAGCAGCTTAAAATTGGGACAGGGCTCATCTGGGGCCAACGTCCTGACTTTC. Its protein product is CASSLKLGQGSSGANVLTF.

This clonotype was counted at least ten times. The chain recombines TRBV5-1 with TRBJ2-5; D not certain. CDR1 is SGHRS, CDR2 YFSETQ, per germline. The CDR3 has 14 residues. Trimming shortened V by 4 bases and J by 1 base, and 11 bases separated the two germline ends. The CDR3 DNA reads TGCGCCAGCAGCCAATTCGCGGTCCAAGAGACCCAGTACTTC. It specifies CASSQFAVQETQYF.

A word on this clonotype: It may be a read error: a sequence one base away is much more abundant. The V call is TRBV20-1, the J call TRBJ2-1; D is possibly TRBD2 (5 bases). With the DNA end fitting TRBJ2-7 better, the J assignment may be wrong. The length of the CDR3 is 16 residues. Per the germline V gene, CDR1 is DFQATT and CDR2 is SNEGSKA (reference sequence). CDR3 residues: CSAMYQRPSSYNAQYF. As DNA, the CDR3 is TGCAGTGCTATGTACCAGCGGCCAAGCTCCTACAATGCGCAGTACTTC.

This clonotype came up many times. The J gene is TRBJ2-4, the V gene TRBV7-9; tentatively, D is TRBD1 (6 bases). Germline V gives CDR1 SEHNR, CDR2 FQNEAQ (reference sequence). CDR3 length: 15 amino acids. V lost 4 bases, J lost 12 bases, and 22 bases lay in between. The CDR3 region has the DNA TGTGCCAGCAGCTCCTCATCTAGGGACACGGCGAGTCAGTACTTC. Translated: CASSSSSRDTASQYF.

On this clonotype: A much larger clone is a single base away; this may be a read error. The chain joins TRBV21-1 to TRBJ2-3; the D segment call TRBD1 is taken from the table without a DNA check. TRBV21-1 is tagged as a pseudogene. The CDR3 is 15 residues long. This CDR3 is CASSTFQGAVDTQYF. The DNA for the CDR3 is TGTGCCAGCAGCACTTTCCAGGGGGCAGTAGATACGCAGTATTTT.

The chain links TRBV7-2 to TRBJ2-5; 8 nucleotides agree with TRBD2. The J call may be incorrect, as the DNA end agrees better with TRBJ2-7. The CDR3 has 17 residues. Germline V lookup: CDR1 SGHTA, CDR2 FQGNSA. CDR3 sequence reads: CASSSGGAVPRDYEQYF. The CDR3 region has the DNA TGTGCCAGCAGCTCGGGGGGGGCAGTCCCGAGGGACTACGAGCAGTACTTC.